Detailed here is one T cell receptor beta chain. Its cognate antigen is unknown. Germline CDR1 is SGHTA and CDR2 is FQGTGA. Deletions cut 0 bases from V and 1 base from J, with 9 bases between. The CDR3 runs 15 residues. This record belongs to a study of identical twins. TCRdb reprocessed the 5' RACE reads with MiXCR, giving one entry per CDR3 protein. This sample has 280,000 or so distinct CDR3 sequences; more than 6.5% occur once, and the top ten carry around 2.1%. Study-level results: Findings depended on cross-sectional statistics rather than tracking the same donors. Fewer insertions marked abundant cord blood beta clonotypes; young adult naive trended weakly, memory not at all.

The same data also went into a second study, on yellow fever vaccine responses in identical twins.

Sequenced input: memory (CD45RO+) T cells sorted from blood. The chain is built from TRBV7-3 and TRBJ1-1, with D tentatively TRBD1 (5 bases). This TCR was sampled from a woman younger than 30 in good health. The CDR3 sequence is CASSLTGGPNTEAFF. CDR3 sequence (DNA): TGTGCCAGCAGCTTAACGGGGGGACCGAACACTGAAGCTTTCTTT. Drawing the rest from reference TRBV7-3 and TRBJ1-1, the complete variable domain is GAGVSQTPSNKVTEKGKYVELRCDPISGHTALYWYRQSLGQGPEFLIYFQGTGAADDSGLPNDRFFAVRPEGSVSTLKIQRTERGDSAVYLCASSLTGGPNTEAFFGQGTRLTVV.